This T cell receptor (beta chain) was documented in a study of T cell clonotyping in hematopoietic cell transplantation. Study results and caveats: After transplant, recipient diversity fell while pathologically expanded clonotypes grew through day 180. Few recipient clonotypes overlapped donors; over 97% were de novo at given depth.

Time point denoted: recipient sample about 28 days before transplant, after cytoreduction. Per germline, CDR1 SGHTA and CDR2 FQGNSA. The CDR3 length is 16 residues. The ends were cut back, 0 bases at V and 4 bases at J, with 13 bases in the middle. As to this clone: Its antigen is as yet unknown.

The repertoire was sequenced with immunoSEQ multiplex PCR; TCRdb's copy has only in-frame clones and lacks some. Of about 47,000 clones listed, about four fifths are singletons. Sequences were derived from peripheral blood mononuclear cells, sampled before stem cell transplant. This chain joins TRBV7-2 and TRBJ1-5; possible D gene TRBD1, 6 bases. The TCR sequence derives from a man aged 55 to 70 with myelodysplastic syndrome. Some clones in this sample may be carry-over from other donors' samples. The CDR3: CASSLAETGFNQPQHF. The DNA of the CDR3 is TGTGCCAGCAGCTTAGCCGAGACAGGCTTTAATCAGCCCCAGCATTTT.